What follows are 25 T cell receptor beta chains derived from one specimen sequenced in a study of blood T cell repertoires in COVID-19. This table comes from immunoSEQ multiplex PCR, and its TCRdb copy is limited to in-frame clones, with some not included. The sample gives 200,000 to 250,000 clones, 80% to 90% of which show up once; 9.5% to 10% is in the top ten. Sequencing used peripheral blood. These receptors were collected from a man over 45 with active or convalescent COVID-19.

The CDR3, as DNA: TGCGCCAGCAGCTTGGGGAGTAGCGGCACAGATACGCAGTATTTT. Protein sequence: CASSLGSSGTDTQYF. The chain joins TRBV5-1 to TRBJ2-3; possible D gene TRBD2, 5 bases. Germline V gene lookup returns CDR1 SGHRS and CDR2 YFSETQ. The CDR3 sequence is 15 residues long. V lost 0 bases and J lost 1, with 9 bases in between.

This clone was seen more than once but under ten times. The chain uses TRBV6-5 and TRBJ2-7; 7 bases line up with TRBD1. CDR3 length equals 14 residues. From germline, CDR1 is MNHEY and CDR2 SVGAGI. J was trimmed by 1 base and V by 8 bases; bases with no gene match: 8. The CDR3 sequence: CASSLDRVSYEQYF. The CDR3 DNA reads as TGTGCCAGCTCTTTAGACAGGGTTTCCTACGAGCAGTACTTC.

As DNA, the CDR3 is TGTGCCAGTGGGACAGGGGACGGAAACACCATATATTTT. Protein: CASGTGDGNTIYF. This chain joins TRBV28 and TRBJ1-3; 10 bases fit TRBD1. The CDR3 totals 13 residues. CDR1 and CDR2 (germline): MDHEN, SYDVKM. V shed 9 bases, J shed 4 bases, and the junction held 3 bases outside the gene matches.

The count of this clone is one. The chain recombines TRBV2 with TRBJ2-3; weak D call: TRBD1 (6 bases). The CDR3 extends over 15 amino acids. Trimming left V 6 bases short and J 2 bases short, with 15 bases between. Germline lookup yields CDR1 SNHLY and CDR2 FYNNEI. The CDR3 DNA follows: TGTGCCAGCAGAGGGTACAGGGTATACACAGATACGCAGTATTTT. Its protein product is CASRGYRVYTDTQYF.

V and J are TRBV4-2 and TRBJ2-5; no clear D gene. V lost 0 bases and J 4 bases, leaving 9 bases between the germline ends. CDR1 and CDR2 (germline): LGHNA, YNFKEQ. This CDR3 has 14 amino acids. The CDR3 DNA reads as TGTGCCAGCAGCCAAGATAGTACTCGAGAGACCCAGTACTTC. As protein: CASSQDSTRETQYF.

The chain employs TRBV9 and TRBJ2-7; maybe TRBD2 (6 bases). The ends were cut back, 2 bases at V and 1 base at J, with 13 bases in the middle. This CDR3 region has 15 residues. Germline-derived CDR1 and CDR2 are SGDLS and YYNGEE. CDR3 loop: CASSVSLGGSYEQYF. In DNA, the CDR3 is TGTGCCAGCAGCGTCTCTCTCGGGGGATCCTACGAGCAGTACTTC.

The chain is built from TRBV5-6 and TRBJ2-1, with a possible D match to TRBD1 (5 bases). Per germline, CDR1 SGHDT and CDR2 YYEEEE. Deletions cut 6 bases from V and 10 bases from J, with 20 bases between. The CDR3 runs to 14 residues. The CDR3 sequence is CASNQIQAADEQFF. CDR3 nucleotide sequence: TGTGCCAGCAACCAAATACAGGCGGCTGACGAGCAGTTCTTC.

The CDR3 loop reads CASSHPRDRDGYTF. DNA for the CDR3: TGCGCCAGCAGCCATCCCCGGGACAGGGATGGCTACACCTTC. The rearrangement uses TRBV4-1 and TRBJ1-2; 9 nucleotides align to TRBD1. This CDR3 is 14 amino acids long. The V gene's germline CDR1 is MGHRA and CDR2 YSYEKL. The trim removed 3 bases at V and 6 bases at J, leaving 5 bases unmatched.

The chain is built from TRBV7-8 and TRBJ2-5, with TRBD2 as a possible D gene (5 bases). CDR1 and CDR2 (germline): SGHVS, FQNEAQ. V lost 5 bases and J 5 bases, leaving 15 bases between the germline ends. This CDR3 spans 14 amino acids. CDR3 coding DNA: TGTGCCAGCAGCCCAGGCGGGCGGCGTGAGACCCAGTACTTC. Protein sequence: CASSPGGRRETQYF.

The chain carries TRBV7-3 and TRBJ1-1; D gene ambiguous. V was shortened by 2 bases and J by 2 bases, with 12 bases between the two germline ends. Per germline, CDR1 SGHTA and CDR2 FQGTGA. The CDR3 consists of 15 residues. The CDR3 DNA reads TGTGCCAGCAGCTTAGGAGGGTGGGGAAACACTGAAGCTTTCTTT. Its protein is CASSLGGWGNTEAFF.

The CDR3 spells CASSTLLAGATGELFF. For the CDR3, the DNA is TGTGCCAGCAGCACATTACTAGCGGGGGCCACCGGGGAGCTGTTTTTT. This rearrangement joins TRBV7-3 to TRBJ2-2; 11 bases are a match to TRBD2. CDR1 is SGHTA and CDR2 is FQGTGA in the germline V gene. The CDR3 is made up of 16 amino acids. The junction had 6 bases not matched to a gene; V was cut back by 5 bases and J by 4 bases. Full variable domain (remainder filled in from reference TRBV7-3 and TRBJ2-2): GAGVSQTPSNKVTEKGKYVELRCDPISGHTALYWYRQSLGQGPEFLIYFQGTGAADDSGLPNDRFFAVRPEGSVSTLKIQRTERGDSAVYLCASSTLLAGATGELFFGEGSRLTVL.

The genes are TRBV19 and TRBJ1-2; 7 bases agree with TRBD1. With V trimmed by 6 bases and J by 2 bases, 9 bases remained unmatched. This CDR3 contains 15 residues. Per the germline V gene, CDR1 is LNHDA and CDR2 is SQIVND (reference sequence). The CDR3 nucleotides are TGTGCCAGTAGCTCCAGGGGGATAGAGAACTATGGCTACACCTTC. This codes for CASSSRGIENYGYTF.

The count of this clone is one. The same CDR3 is also encoded by other DNA sequences in this sample. The V and J genes are TRBV9 and TRBJ2-1; a weak D match, TRBD2 (5 bases). Germline loops: CDR1 SGDLS, CDR2 YYNGEE. V lost 4 bases and J 0 bases, leaving 11 bases between the germline ends. The CDR3 spans 15 residues. Here the CDR3 DNA reads TGTGCCAGCAGCCCCCAAGGGAGCTCCTACAATGAGCAGTTCTTC. Protein: CASSPQGSSYNEQFF. Complete variable domain (other parts from reference TRBV9 and TRBJ2-1): DSGVTQTPKHLITATGQRVTLRCSPRSGDLSVYWYQQSLDQGLQFLIQYYNGEERAKGNILERFSAQQFPDLHSELNLSSLELGDSALYFCASSPQGSSYNEQFFGPGTRLTVL.

The genes are TRBV7-2 and TRBJ2-6, with TRBD1 matching 7 bases. V lost 4 bases, J lost 0 bases, and 6 bases stayed unmatched. Germline V gives CDR1 SGHTA, CDR2 FQGNSA. The CDR3 totals 17 residues. The CDR3 spells CASSSGQALSGANVLTF. The CDR3 region has the DNA TGTGCCAGCAGCTCCGGACAGGCCCTCTCTGGGGCCAACGTCCTGACTTTC.

This chain joins TRBV7-6 and TRBJ2-7; perhaps TRBD1 as D (5 bases). The CDR3 sequence is 13 residues long. CDR1 and CDR2 from the germline V gene are SGHVS and FNYEAQ. V was pared by 5 bases and J by 3 bases, with 11 bases between. The CDR3 DNA reads TGTGCCAGCAGCCCAGGGTCGGTCTACGAGCAGTACTTC. This encodes CASSPGSVYEQYF.

The chain joins TRBV4-1 to TRBJ1-3, with 10 bases lining up with TRBD1. The CDR3 totals 15 residues. The trim removed 4 bases at V and 4 bases at J, leaving 4 bases unmatched. CDR1 and CDR2 from the germline V gene are MGHRA and YSYEKL. DNA for the CDR3: TGCGCCAGCAGCCGCGGGACAGGGGACGGAAACACCATATATTTT. Its protein product is CASSRGTGDGNTIYF.

This chain connects TRBV6-2 or TRBV6-3 to TRBJ2-1; TRBD1 aligns across 9 bases. The CDR3 is made up of 15 amino acids. V shed 6 bases, J shed 7 bases, and the junction held 10 bases outside the gene matches. Germline loops: CDR1 MNHEY, CDR2 SVGEGT. The CDR3 region has the DNA TGTGCCAGCAGCTTGGATCTGGACAGGGGTAATGAGCAGTTCTTC. Translated: CASSLDLDRGNEQFF.

V usage is TRBV11-2 and J usage is TRBJ2-3; 9 nucleotides align to TRBD2. The CDR3 runs 15 residues. V gave up 5 bases and J gave up 6 bases; unmatched junction bases: 9. Germline V gives CDR1 SGHAT, CDR2 FQNNGV. The CDR3 is CASSARRGGQDTQYF. Here the CDR3 DNA reads TGTGCCAGCAGCGCGAGGCGGGGGGGCCAGGATACGCAGTATTTT.

The chain joins TRBV5-6 to TRBJ1-5, with D unclear. V dropped 0 bases and J dropped 4 bases, with 5 bases sitting between them. The CDR3 sequence is 13 residues long. Germline CDR1 reads SGHDT; CDR2 reads YYEEEE. CDR3 amino acids: CASSLGRNQPQHF. The CDR3 DNA reads as TGTGCCAGCAGCTTGGGCAGAAATCAGCCCCAGCATTTT.

The chain employs TRBV23-1 and TRBJ2-3; TRBD2 aligns across 7 bases. TRBV23-1 is assigned to the ORF class and has an uncertain function. The CDR3 spans 16 residues. Trimming cost V 2 bases and J 1 base; bases outside gene matches: 6. The CDR3 protein is CASSQAAGAGTDTQYF. Written as DNA, the CDR3 is TGCGCCAGCAGTCAAGCGGCGGGAGCGGGCACAGATACGCAGTATTTT.

The chain recombines TRBV9 with TRBJ2-1; 11 bases agree with TRBD2. Germline V gene sequence: CDR1 SGDLS, CDR2 YYNGEE. The CDR3 is 17 amino acids. V lost 4 bases to trimming and J lost 8 bases; unmatched junction nucleotides: 14. CDR3 region: CASSQPPGSGREDEQFF. Here the CDR3 DNA reads TGTGCCAGCAGCCAACCCCCAGGTAGCGGGAGGGAAGATGAGCAGTTCTTC.

This clone showed up just once. The sample holds other DNA sequences that translate to the same CDR3. The chain has TRBV5-1 and TRBJ2-7; a weak D match, TRBD1 (7 bases). CDR1 and CDR2 (germline): SGHRS, YFSETQ. Trimming took 0 bases from V and 0 from J, leaving 13 bases between them. This CDR3 has 16 amino acids. CDR3 loop: CASSLARQGGSYEQYF. For the CDR3, the DNA is TGCGCCAGCAGCTTGGCCAGGCAGGGGGGCTCCTACGAGCAGTACTTC.

In DNA, the CDR3 is TGTGCCAGCAGCACTAGCGGGGGCCACCCCGGGAATACGCAGTATTTT. Translating it yields CASSTSGGHPGNTQYF. V gene TRBV7-2 combines with J gene TRBJ2-3; TRBD2 aligns across 11 bases. CDR1 is SGHTA, CDR2 FQGNSA, per germline. This CDR3 spans 16 amino acids. V lost 5 bases and J lost 7; bases outside the gene matches: 11.

The chain links TRBV9 to TRBJ1-1; D is undetermined. Germline assignment: CDR1 SGDLS and CDR2 YYNGEE. The CDR3 totals 13 residues. V was trimmed by 0 bases and J by 3 bases, leaving 6 bases between them. The CDR3 here is CASSVGGHTEAFF. CDR3 coding DNA: TGTGCCAGCAGCGTAGGCGGGCACACTGAAGCTTTCTTT.

Only a few counts were recorded for this clone. The chain carries TRBV3-1 (or the pseudogene TRBV3-2) and TRBJ2-3; 8 nucleotides match TRBD2. The germline gives CDR1 LGHDT, CDR2 YNNKEL (reference sequence). V lost 4 bases, J lost 8 bases, and 8 bases stayed unmatched. The CDR3 sequence is 14 residues long. CDR3 residues: CASSPSAGVGTQYF. The CDR3 nucleotides are TGTGCCAGCAGCCCTTCAGCGGGAGTAGGTACGCAGTATTTT.